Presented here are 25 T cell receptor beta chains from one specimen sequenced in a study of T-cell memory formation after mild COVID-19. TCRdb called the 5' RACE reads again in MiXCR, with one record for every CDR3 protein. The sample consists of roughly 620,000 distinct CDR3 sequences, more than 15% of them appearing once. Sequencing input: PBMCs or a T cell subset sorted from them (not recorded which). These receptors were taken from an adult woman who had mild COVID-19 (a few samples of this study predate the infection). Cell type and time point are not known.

The CDR3 here is CASSLAGAGGELFF. CDR3 sequence (DNA): TGTGCCAGCAGTTTGGCGGGGGCAGGCGGGGAGCTGTTTTTT. This chain joins TRBV12-3 or TRBV12-4 and TRBJ2-2; a possible D gene is TRBD2 (7 bases). CDR3 length equals 14 residues. V lost 3 bases to trimming and J lost 7 bases, with 12 bases between them.

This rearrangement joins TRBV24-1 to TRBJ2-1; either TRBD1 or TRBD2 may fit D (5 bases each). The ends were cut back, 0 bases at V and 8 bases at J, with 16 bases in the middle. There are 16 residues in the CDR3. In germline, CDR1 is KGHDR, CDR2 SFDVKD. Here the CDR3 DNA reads TGTGCCACCAGTGATTTGGGTGCAGGGAGTTTGGATGAGCAGTTCTTC. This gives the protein CATSDLGAGSLDEQFF.

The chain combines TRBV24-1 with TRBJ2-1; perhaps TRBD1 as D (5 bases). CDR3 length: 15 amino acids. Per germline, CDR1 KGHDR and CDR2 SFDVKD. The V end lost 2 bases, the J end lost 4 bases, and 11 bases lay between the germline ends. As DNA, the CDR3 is TGTGCCACCAGTGATTCCCGCCGACAGTACAATGAGCAGTTCTTC. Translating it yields CATSDSRRQYNEQFF.

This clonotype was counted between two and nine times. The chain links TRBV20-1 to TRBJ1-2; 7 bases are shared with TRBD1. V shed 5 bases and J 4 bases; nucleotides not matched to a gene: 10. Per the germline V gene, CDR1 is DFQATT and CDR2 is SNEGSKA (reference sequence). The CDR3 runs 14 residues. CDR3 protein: CSAGRTGDPYGYTF. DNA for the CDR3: TGCAGTGCTGGTAGGACAGGCGATCCCTATGGCTACACCTTC.

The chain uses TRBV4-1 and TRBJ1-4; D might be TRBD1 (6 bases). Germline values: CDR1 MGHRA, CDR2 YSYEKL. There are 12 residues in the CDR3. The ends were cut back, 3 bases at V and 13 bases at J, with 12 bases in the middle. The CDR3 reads CASSHIQGILFF. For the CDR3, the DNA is TGCGCCAGCAGCCATATACAGGGAATACTGTTTTTT.

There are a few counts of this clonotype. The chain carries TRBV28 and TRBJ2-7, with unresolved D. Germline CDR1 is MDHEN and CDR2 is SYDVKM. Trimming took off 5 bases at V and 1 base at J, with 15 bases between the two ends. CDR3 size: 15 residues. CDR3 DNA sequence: TGTGCCAGCAGTCCTTCAATGACCCCATCCTACGAGCAGTACTTC. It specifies CASSPSMTPSYEQYF. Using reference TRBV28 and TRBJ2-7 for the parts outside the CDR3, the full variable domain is DVKVTQSSRYLVKRTGEKVFLECVQDMDHENMFWYRQDPGLGLRLIYFSYDVKMKEKGDIPEGYSVSREKKERFSLILESASTNQTSMYLCASSPSMTPSYEQYFGPGTRLTVT.

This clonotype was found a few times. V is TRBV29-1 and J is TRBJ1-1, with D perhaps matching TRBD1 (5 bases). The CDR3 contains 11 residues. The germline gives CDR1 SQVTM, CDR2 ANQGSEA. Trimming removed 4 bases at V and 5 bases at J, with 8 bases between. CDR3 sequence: CSVGEGTEAFF. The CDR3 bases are TGCAGCGTTGGTGAGGGGACTGAAGCTTTCTTT.

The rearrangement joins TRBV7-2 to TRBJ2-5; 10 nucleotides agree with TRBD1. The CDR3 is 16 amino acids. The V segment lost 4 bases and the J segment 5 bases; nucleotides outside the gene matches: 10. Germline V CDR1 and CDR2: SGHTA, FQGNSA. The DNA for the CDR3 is TGTGCCAGCAGCTCCAGACAGGGGGCCGTCAGGGAGACCCAGTACTTC. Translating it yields CASSSRQGAVRETQYF.

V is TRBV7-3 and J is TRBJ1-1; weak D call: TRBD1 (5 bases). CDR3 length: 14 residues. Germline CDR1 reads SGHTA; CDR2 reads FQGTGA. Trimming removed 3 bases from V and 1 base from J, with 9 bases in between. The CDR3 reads CASSFVGGNTEAFF. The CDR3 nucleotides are TGTGCCAGCAGCTTTGTCGGGGGGAACACTGAAGCTTTCTTT.

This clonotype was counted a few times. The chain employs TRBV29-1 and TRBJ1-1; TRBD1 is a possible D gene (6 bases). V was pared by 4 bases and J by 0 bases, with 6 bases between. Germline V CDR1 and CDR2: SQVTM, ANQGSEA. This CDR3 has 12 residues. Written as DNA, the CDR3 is TGCAGCGTTGGGACAGTGAACACTGAAGCTTTCTTT. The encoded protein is CSVGTVNTEAFF.

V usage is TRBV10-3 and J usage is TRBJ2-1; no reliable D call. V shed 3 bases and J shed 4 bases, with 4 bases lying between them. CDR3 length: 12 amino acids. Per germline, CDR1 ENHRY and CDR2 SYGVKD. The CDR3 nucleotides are TGTGCCATCAGTGACAGGTACAATGAGCAGTTCTTC. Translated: CAISDRYNEQFF.

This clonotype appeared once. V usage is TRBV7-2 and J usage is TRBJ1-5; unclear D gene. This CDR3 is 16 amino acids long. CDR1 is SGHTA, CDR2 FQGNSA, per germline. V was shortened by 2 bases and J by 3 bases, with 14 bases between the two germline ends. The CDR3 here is CASSLFASHPNQPQHF. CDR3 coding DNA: TGTGCCAGCAGCTTATTCGCAAGCCATCCCAATCAGCCCCAGCATTTT.

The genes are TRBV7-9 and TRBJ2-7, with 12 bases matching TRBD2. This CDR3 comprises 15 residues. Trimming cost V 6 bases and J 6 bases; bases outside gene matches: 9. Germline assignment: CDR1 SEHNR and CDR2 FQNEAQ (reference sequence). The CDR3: CASRYSSGGDREQYF. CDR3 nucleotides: TGTGCCAGCAGATACTCTAGCGGGGGGGATCGCGAGCAGTACTTC.

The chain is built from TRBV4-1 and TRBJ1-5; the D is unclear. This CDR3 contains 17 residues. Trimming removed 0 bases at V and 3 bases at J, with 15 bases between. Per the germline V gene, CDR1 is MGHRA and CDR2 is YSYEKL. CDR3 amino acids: CASSQELAAPFNQPQHF. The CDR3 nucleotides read TGCGCCAGCAGCCAAGAGTTGGCAGCGCCCTTCAATCAGCCCCAGCATTTT.

The CDR3 sequence: CASSTLKDSSEQFF. CDR3 DNA: TGTGCCAGCAGTACTTTGAAGGACTCCAGTGAGCAGTTCTTC. The chain combines TRBV12-3 or TRBV12-4 with TRBJ2-1; the D gene is possibly TRBD2 (5 bases). The CDR3 length is 14 residues. V lost 5 bases to trimming and J lost 9 bases, with 17 bases between them.

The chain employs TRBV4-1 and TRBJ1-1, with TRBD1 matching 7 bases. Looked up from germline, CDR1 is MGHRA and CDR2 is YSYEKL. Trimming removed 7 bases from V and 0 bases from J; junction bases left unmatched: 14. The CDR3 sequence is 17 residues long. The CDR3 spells CASKQGRVIGMNTEAFF. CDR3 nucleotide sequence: TGCGCCAGCAAACAGGGGCGGGTAATCGGAATGAACACTGAAGCTTTCTTT.

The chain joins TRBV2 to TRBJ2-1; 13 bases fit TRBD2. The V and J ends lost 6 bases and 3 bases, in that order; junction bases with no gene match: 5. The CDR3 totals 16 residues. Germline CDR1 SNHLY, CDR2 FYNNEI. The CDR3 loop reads CASRTGLAGLYNEQFF. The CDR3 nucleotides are TGTGCCAGCAGGACGGGACTAGCGGGACTCTACAATGAGCAGTTCTTC.

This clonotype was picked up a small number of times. The CDR3 DNA is TGCGCCAGCAGCCCGGACAGGGGGCAAGGCTACACCTTC. Translation: CASSPDRGQGYTF. This chain joins TRBV5-1 and TRBJ1-2, with 11 nucleotides matching TRBD1. This CDR3 region has 13 residues. Trimming took 4 bases from V and 8 from J; bases not matched to a gene: 4. The germline V gene encodes CDR1 SGHRS and CDR2 YFSETQ.

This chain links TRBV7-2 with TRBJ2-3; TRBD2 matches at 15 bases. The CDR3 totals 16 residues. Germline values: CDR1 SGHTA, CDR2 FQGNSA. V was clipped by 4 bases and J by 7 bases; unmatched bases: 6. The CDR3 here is CASSSGTSGGSNTQYF. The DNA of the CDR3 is TGTGCCAGCAGCTCCGGGACTAGCGGGGGGTCAAATACGCAGTATTTT. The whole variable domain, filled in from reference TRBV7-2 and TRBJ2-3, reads GAGVSQSPSNKVTEKGKDVELRCDPISGHTALYWYRQSLGQGLEFLIYFQGNSAPDKSGLPSDRFSAERTGGSVSTLTIQRTQQEDSAVYLCASSSGTSGGSNTQYFGPGTRLTVL.

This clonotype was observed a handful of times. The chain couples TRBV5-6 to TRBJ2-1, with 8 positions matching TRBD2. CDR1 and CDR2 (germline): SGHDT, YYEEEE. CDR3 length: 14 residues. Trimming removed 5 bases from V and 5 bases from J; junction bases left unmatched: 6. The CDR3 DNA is TGTGCCAGCAGGGATGGACTAGCAGACAATGAGCAGTTCTTC. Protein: CASRDGLADNEQFF. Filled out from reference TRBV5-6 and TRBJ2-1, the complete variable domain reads DAGVTQSPTHLIKTRGQQVTLRCSPKSGHDTVSWYQQALGQGPQFIFQYYEEEERQRGNFPDRFSGHQFPNYSSELNVNALLLGDSALYLCASRDGLADNEQFFGPGTRLTVL.

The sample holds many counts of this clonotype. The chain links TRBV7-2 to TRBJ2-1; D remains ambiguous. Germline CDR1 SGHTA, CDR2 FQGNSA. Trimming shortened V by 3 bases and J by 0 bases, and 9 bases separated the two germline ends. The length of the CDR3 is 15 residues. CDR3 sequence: CASSFSFGSYNEQFF. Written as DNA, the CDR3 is TGTGCCAGCAGCTTTAGCTTTGGCTCCTACAATGAGCAGTTCTTC.

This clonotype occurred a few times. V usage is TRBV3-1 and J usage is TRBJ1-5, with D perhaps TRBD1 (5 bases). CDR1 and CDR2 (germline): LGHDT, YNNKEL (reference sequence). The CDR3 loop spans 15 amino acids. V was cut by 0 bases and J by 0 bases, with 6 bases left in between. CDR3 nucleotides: TGTGCCAGCAGCCAAGATCAGGGTAGCAATCAGCCCCAGCATTTT. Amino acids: CASSQDQGSNQPQHF.

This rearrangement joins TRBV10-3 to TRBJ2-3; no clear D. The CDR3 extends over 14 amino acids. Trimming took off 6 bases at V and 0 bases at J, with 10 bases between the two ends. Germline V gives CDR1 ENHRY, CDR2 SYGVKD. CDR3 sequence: CAISERPSTDTQYF. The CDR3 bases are TGTGCCATCAGCGAACGCCCTAGCACAGATACGCAGTATTTT.

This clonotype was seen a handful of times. As DNA, the CDR3 is TGCGCCAGCAGCTTCTTAATCAGCGGGAGTGTCAACGAGCAGTACTTC. As protein: CASSFLISGSVNEQYF. V and J are TRBV5-1 and TRBJ2-7; 8 bases line up with TRBD2. The CDR3 loop spans 16 amino acids. After removal of 2 bases from V and 5 bases from J, the junction contained 12 bases not matched to a gene. Germline lookup yields CDR1 SGHRS and CDR2 YFSETQ.

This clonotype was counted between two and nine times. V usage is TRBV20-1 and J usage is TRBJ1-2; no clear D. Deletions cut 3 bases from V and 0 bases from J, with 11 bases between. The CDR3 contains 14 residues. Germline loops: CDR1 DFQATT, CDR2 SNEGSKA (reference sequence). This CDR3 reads CSASLPNSNYGYTF. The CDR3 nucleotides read TGCAGTGCTAGCCTACCAAATTCTAACTATGGCTACACCTTC.